One sample yielded the 29 T cell receptor beta chains listed below, sequenced in a study of identical twins' blood T cells. MiXCR, run by TCRdb on the 5' RACE reads, gives a single entry per CDR3 protein. The sample lists hundreds of thousands of distinct CDR3 sequences, around 30% occurring once. Material for sequencing was PBMCs. These receptors were obtained from a woman aged 18-55 years in good health.

This clonotype was observed a few times. The V gene is TRBV5-5, the J gene TRBJ2-2; 8 nucleotides agree with TRBD1. This CDR3 is built from 18 residues. The germline V gene has CDR1 SGHKS and CDR2 YYEKEE (reference sequence). The V gene end was trimmed by 4 bases and the J gene end by 6 bases; junction bases not matched to a gene: 17. The CDR3 DNA reads as TGTGCCAGCAGCGGCCCGGGACAGGTTCGCCTGAAGGCCGGGGAGCTGTTTTTT. Residues: CASSGPGQVRLKAGELFF.

On this clonotype itself: A much larger clone lies one base from this, so it may be a read error. The V and J genes are TRBV5-4 and TRBJ1-1, with no clear D. This CDR3 is built from 14 residues. Trimming took off 0 bases at V and 0 bases at J, with 6 bases between the two ends. Germline CDR1 reads SGHNT; CDR2 reads YYREEE (reference sequence). For the CDR3, the DNA is TGTGCCAGCAGCTTGGAACAGATGAACACTGAAGCTTTCTTT. It specifies CASSLEQMNTEAFF.

Concerning this clonotype: Possible read error: a much larger clone is one base away. Since the CDR3 does not end with the conserved phenylalanine or tryptophan, this likely comes from a read error. The DNA is omitted, as the CDR3 cannot be located on it reliably, and the CDR3 follows TCRdb's listing. The chain employs TRBV14 and TRBJ1-2. Per germline, CDR1 SGHDN and CDR2 FVKESK. Inclusive of both ends, the CDR3 amounts to 15 amino acids. The chain's CDR3 is CASSQDLEVRVLRKA.

The rearrangement joins TRBV2 to TRBJ1-1; D ambiguous. The CDR3 totals 13 residues. The V gene lost 5 bases and the J gene lost 8 bases, with 15 bases spanning the gap. Germline CDR1 SNHLY, CDR2 FYNNEI. As DNA, the CDR3 is TGTGCCAGCAGTAGGGAATCTAGTCCCGAAGCTTTCTTT. Amino acid sequence: CASSRESSPEAFF.

The J gene is TRBJ2-3, the V gene TRBV29-1; D perhaps matches TRBD2 (5 bases). Germline values: CDR1 SQVTM, CDR2 ANQGSEA. Deletions cut 6 bases from V and 3 bases from J, with 16 bases between. The CDR3 loop spans 14 amino acids. The CDR3 protein is CSVARGAVTDTQYF. The CDR3 coding sequence is TGCAGCGTCGCCCGGGGTGCGGTTACAGATACGCAGTATTTT.

The chain employs TRBV10-3 and TRBJ1-1, with D unclear. CDR3 length: 15 residues. V dropped 6 bases and J dropped 2 bases, with 16 bases sitting between them. Germline V gene sequence: CDR1 ENHRY, CDR2 SYGVKD. In nucleotides, the CDR3 is TGTGCCATCAGCTCCGTGGAGGGATTTAACACTGAAGCTTTCTTT. It yields the protein CAISSVEGFNTEAFF.

This clonotype was counted a few times. The CDR3 is CASQLSGEQPQHF. CDR3 sequence (DNA): TGTGCCAGCCAGTTATCGGGGGAACAGCCCCAGCATTTT. The chain links TRBV12-3 or TRBV12-4 to TRBJ1-5, with D possibly TRBD1 on 5 matching bases. The V end was cut by 8 bases, the J end by 7 bases, with 15 bases between. This CDR3 is built from 13 residues.

This chain connects TRBV29-1 to TRBJ1-1; TRBD1 matches 8 bases. Germline-derived CDR1 and CDR2 are SQVTM and ANQGSEA. Germline trimming cut 6 bases from V and 10 bases from J; bases unmatched to any gene: 7. The CDR3 length is 11 residues. The CDR3 loop is CSVVTGVRAFF. CDR3 DNA: TGCAGCGTGGTGACAGGGGTGAGAGCTTTCTTT.

The V and J genes are TRBV29-1 and TRBJ1-1; TRBD1 is a possible D gene (5 bases). The ends were cut back, 3 bases at V and 6 bases at J, with 8 bases in the middle. Looked up from germline, CDR1 is SQVTM and CDR2 is ANQGSEA. The CDR3 runs to 11 residues. In nucleotides, the CDR3 is TGCAGCGTTGAGCGAGGGGCTGAAGCTTTCTTT. Protein product: CSVERGAEAFF.

This clonotype appeared a few times. This chain joins TRBV12-3 or TRBV12-4 and TRBJ1-1; possibly TRBD1 for D (6 bases). The CDR3 sequence is 14 residues long. Trimming cost V 3 bases and J 8 bases, with 16 bases left between them. This chain's CDR3 is CASSLNRDLPEAFF. The DNA of the CDR3 is TGTGCCAGCAGTTTGAACAGGGACCTTCCAGAAGCTTTCTTT.

The chain is built from TRBV29-1 and TRBJ1-2; 9 bases are a match to TRBD1. Trimming removed 2 bases from V and 0 bases from J; junction bases left unmatched: 4. From germline, CDR1 is SQVTM and CDR2 ANQGSEA. CDR3 length equals 15 residues. The CDR3 reads CSVEKRQGANYGYTF. In DNA, the CDR3 is TGCAGCGTTGAAAAACGACAGGGGGCTAACTATGGCTACACCTTC.

In this sample, this clonotype turned up a few times. V and J are TRBV6-2 or TRBV6-3 and TRBJ1-1; D perhaps matches TRBD1 (5 bases). The CDR3 sequence is 11 residues long. Germline assignment: CDR1 MNHEY and CDR2 SVGEGT. Trimming pared 5 bases from V and 8 bases from J, leaving 9 bases between. CDR3 DNA: TGTGCCAGCAGTCCCGGACAAGAAGCTTTCTTT. It is translated as CASSPGQEAFF.

Only one count was recorded for this clonotype. This sequence joins TRBV7-8 and TRBJ2-1, with 10 positions matching TRBD2. The CDR3 contains 16 residues. Germline V gene data show CDR1 as SGHVS and CDR2 as FQNEAQ. Trimming cost V 7 bases and J 5 bases; bases outside gene matches: 11. This CDR3 is CASISWTSGNNNEQFF. CDR3 in DNA: TGTGCCAGCATTTCTTGGACTAGCGGAAATAACAATGAGCAGTTCTTC.

This chain joins TRBV6-5 and TRBJ2-2; D may be TRBD2 (5 bases). The CDR3 extends over 14 amino acids. Germline V gene data show CDR1 as MNHEY and CDR2 as SVGAGI. The V end lost 7 bases, the J end lost 2 bases, and 11 bases lay between the germline ends. In DNA, the CDR3 is TGTGCCAGCATTCGACTAATTAACACCGGGGAGCTGTTTTTT. This gives the protein CASIRLINTGELFF.

This sequence joins TRBV10-3 and TRBJ2-3; D possibly uses TRBD1 or TRBD2 (5 bases each). Germline CDR1 and CDR2: ENHRY and SYGVKD. This CDR3 has 13 amino acids. Trimming removed 11 bases at V and 6 bases at J, with 18 bases between. DNA for the CDR3: TGTGCCCTAGCCGGGACGGTGTATGATACGCAGTATTTT. Translation: CALAGTVYDTQYF.

This clonotype was recorded a few times. V is TRBV19 and J is TRBJ2-3; no firm D call. This CDR3 is built from 14 residues. Germline V CDR1 and CDR2: LNHDA, SQIVND (reference sequence). V gave up 6 bases and J gave up 3 bases, with 13 bases separating them. Here the CDR3 reads CASRFVGLTDTQYF. The CDR3 nucleotides are TGTGCCAGTAGATTTGTAGGTCTGACAGATACGCAGTATTTT.

Many counts were recorded for this clonotype. The chain joins TRBV29-1 to TRBJ2-5, with D uncertain. CDR3 size: 12 residues. The V gene's germline CDR1 is SQVTM and CDR2 ANQGSEA. V shed 6 bases and J shed 4 bases, with 12 bases lying between them. CDR3 sequence (DNA): TGCAGCGTCGCAAGGATTGGAGAGACCCAGTACTTC. Amino acids: CSVARIGETQYF.

Only a few counts were recorded for this clonotype. The chain uses TRBV5-1 and TRBJ2-7, with 7 nucleotides matching TRBD2. The V gene end was trimmed by 2 bases and the J gene end by 1 base; junction bases not matched to a gene: 6. Germline values: CDR1 SGHRS, CDR2 YFSETQ. CDR3 length: 15 amino acids. The CDR3 sequence: CASSFIAGLSYEQYF. For the CDR3, the DNA is TGCGCCAGCAGCTTCATAGCGGGTCTGTCCTACGAGCAGTACTTC.

This clonotype was counted at least ten times. The rearrangement uses TRBV20-1 and TRBJ1-5; unclear D gene. Trimming took off 5 bases at V and 3 bases at J, with 11 bases between the two ends. This CDR3 spans 13 amino acids. Germline values: CDR1 DFQATT, CDR2 SNEGSKA (reference sequence). This CDR3 is CSAGGRVNQPQHF. CDR3 coding DNA: TGCAGTGCTGGAGGGAGGGTCAATCAGCCCCAGCATTTT.

The J gene is TRBJ1-1, the V gene TRBV7-2, with unresolved D. CDR3 size: 12 residues. Looked up from germline, CDR1 is SGHTA and CDR2 is FQGNSA. V lost 2 bases and J lost 7, with 8 bases in between. The CDR3 coding sequence is TGTGCCAGCAGCTTAATTCGGGGTGAAGCTTTCTTT. This codes for CASSLIRGEAFF.

This clonotype has only a few counts. This chain joins TRBV27 and TRBJ2-5, with a tentative D call TRBD1 (6 bases). CDR3 size: 14 residues. Germline CDR1 MNHEY, CDR2 SMNVEV (reference sequence). Trimming shortened V by 5 bases and J by 2 bases, and 12 bases separated the two germline ends. Written as DNA, the CDR3 is TGTGCCAGCAGTGAGGGCGGACAGCAAGAGACCCAGTACTTC. It is translated as CASSEGGQQETQYF.

For the CDR3, the DNA is TGTGCCAGCAGGGCACTAGCGGCACTAGCCAAAAACATTCAGTACTTC. Its translation is CASRALAALAKNIQYF. The chain combines TRBV2 with TRBJ2-4; 8 bases are shared with TRBD2. Losses at the gene ends were 6 bases for V and 0 bases for J; bases not matched to a gene: 7. The CDR3 spans 16 residues. Germline CDR1 SNHLY, CDR2 FYNNEI.

This clonotype was seen more than once but under ten times. One end of the junction varies from germline; a read error may be responsible. The genes are TRBV6-2 or TRBV6-3 and TRBJ1-1; D remains unclear. This CDR3 region has 12 residues. CDR1 is MNHEY and CDR2 is SVGEGT in the germline V gene. CDR3 nucleotides: TGTGCCAGCAGTAACTCGGTCACTGAAGCTTTCTTT. Translated: CASSNSVTEAFF.

This clonotype showed up many times. Germline and junction disagree at one end, which may indicate a read error. The chain carries TRBV7-7 and TRBJ2-2; possibly TRBD2 for D (6 bases). The CDR3 has 15 residues. Germline CDR1 is SSHAT and CDR2 is FNYEAQ (reference sequence). In nucleotides, the CDR3 is TGTGCTAGCAGCTTACTCCGCGCGGGGACCGGGGAGCTGTTTTTT. This translates into CASSLLRAGTGELFF.

The chain carries TRBV2 and TRBJ1-2; 10 nucleotides match TRBD1. The CDR3 runs to 15 residues. After removal of 6 bases from V and 0 bases from J, the junction contained 4 bases not matched to a gene. Germline lookup yields CDR1 SNHLY and CDR2 FYNNEI. CDR3 nucleotide sequence: TGTGCCAGCAGATACGGGACAGGGGCTAACTATGGCTACACCTTC. This translates into CASRYGTGANYGYTF. Based on the CDR3 plus reference TRBV2 and TRBJ1-2, the full variable domain is EPEVTQTPSHQVTQMGQEVILRCVPISNHLYFYWYRQILGQKVEFLVSFYNNEISEKSEIFDDQFSVERPDGSNFTLKIRSTKLEDSAMYFCASRYGTGANYGYTFGSGTRLTVV.

This clonotype was seen more than once but under ten times. CDR3 bases: TGTGCCAGTAGTCACTCCTTCAATGAAAAACTGTTTTTT. It codes for CASSHSFNEKLFF. This chain links TRBV19 with TRBJ1-4; D gene uncertain. V gave up 5 bases and J gave up 5 bases, with 9 bases separating them. CDR3 length: 13 residues. CDR1 and CDR2 from the germline V gene are LNHDA and SQIVND (reference sequence).

The rearrangement joins TRBV27 to TRBJ2-1, with 14 positions matching TRBD2. CDR1 and CDR2 (germline): MNHEY, SMNVEV (reference sequence). With V trimmed by 3 bases and J by 7 bases, 8 bases remained unmatched. The CDR3 loop spans 17 amino acids. The DNA for the CDR3 is TGTGCCAGCAGTTTCCGGGCCGGGACTAGCGGGAGTAATGAGCAGTTCTTC. It codes for CASSFRAGTSGSNEQFF.

V usage is TRBV29-1 and J usage is TRBJ1-6, with D maybe TRBD1 (5 bases). V was clipped by 6 bases and J by 13 bases, with 16 bases between them. This CDR3 contains 12 residues. Germline V gene lookup returns CDR1 SQVTM and CDR2 ANQGSEA. The CDR3 DNA is TGCAGCGTGGGGCAGGAAGGGATGCCCCTCCACTTT. Translating it yields CSVGQEGMPLHF.

The CDR3 coding sequence is TGTGCCAGCAGTTTAGGGACAGAGACCGGGGAGCTGTTTTTT. Residues: CASSLGTETGELFF. This chain links TRBV28 with TRBJ2-2; 7 bases are shared with TRBD1. The J segment lost 5 bases and the V segment lost 2 bases, leaving 2 bases of the junction unmatched. Germline CDR1 MDHEN, CDR2 SYDVKM. The CDR3 is 14 residues long.